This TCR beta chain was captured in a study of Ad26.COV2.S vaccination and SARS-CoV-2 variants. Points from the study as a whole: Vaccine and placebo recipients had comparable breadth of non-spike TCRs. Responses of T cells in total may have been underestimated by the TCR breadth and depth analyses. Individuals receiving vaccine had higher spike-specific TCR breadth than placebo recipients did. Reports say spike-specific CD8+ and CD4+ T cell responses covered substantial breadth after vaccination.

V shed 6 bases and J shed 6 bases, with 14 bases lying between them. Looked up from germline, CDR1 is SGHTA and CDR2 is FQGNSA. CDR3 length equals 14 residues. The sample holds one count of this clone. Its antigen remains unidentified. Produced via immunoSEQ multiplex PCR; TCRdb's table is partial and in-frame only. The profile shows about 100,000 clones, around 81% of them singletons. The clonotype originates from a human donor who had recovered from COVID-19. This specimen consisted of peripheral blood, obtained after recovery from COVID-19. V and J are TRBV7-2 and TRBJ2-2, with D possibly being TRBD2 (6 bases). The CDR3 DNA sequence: TGTGCCAGCAGGGTCTCGGGGGTATCCGGGGAGCTGTTTTTT. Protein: CASRVSGVSGELFF.